This T cell receptor (beta chain) stems from a study of shared clonotypes between healthy human individuals. On this clone itself: Its antigen is currently unknown.

Clones were read by immunoSEQ multiplex PCR, and TCRdb kept only the in-frame ones, dropping some. The table includes millions of clones, 85% to 95% detected once. The V and J ends lost 10 bases and 14 bases respectively, with 24 bases between them. The CDR3 is 13 residues long. Germline V CDR1 and CDR2: MNHEY, SVGAGI. Findings and limits, study-wide: Generally, naive subsets came out with larger estimated richness than memory subsets.

The chain uses TRBV6-5 and TRBJ2-4, with TRBD2 as a possible D gene (5 bases). The sequenced material came from naive CD4+ T cells from PBMCs. Subset denoted: CD45RA+ positively selected. This receptor was taken from a man younger than 35 in good health. Some clones in this sample may be carry-over from other donors' samples. The CDR3 loop is CATRTRLGGFEYF. The CDR3 DNA is TGTGCCACCCGCACACGGTTAGGAGGATTCGAGTACTTC.